A selection of T cell receptor beta chains follows, all from one sample in a study of T cells in lung cancer brain metastases. Using immunoSEQ multiplex PCR, the repertoire was profiled, and TCRdb retains in-frame clones only, with some absent. This table holds about 3,500 clones, roughly nine tenths found once. Sequenced input: tumor tissue from the primary lung tumor. The receptors shown here come from a woman aged 45-60 years with non-small cell lung cancer. Both conserved end residues are part of each CDR3. D genes are given only for firm matches. Only some rows state a clone size, as once, few, many or a class for expanded clones.

clone_size: -
d_call: -
v_call: TRBV5-4
j_call: TRBJ2-4
cdr3_nt: TGTGTCAGCAGCTTGGATCGCAAAAACATTCAGTACTTC
cdr3_aa: CVSSLDRKNIQYF

clone_size: -
d_call: -
v_call: TRBV19
j_call: TRBJ1-6
cdr3_nt: TGTGTGGGCCCGGCCCGAAGGAATTCACCCCTCCACTTT
cdr3_aa: CVGPARRNSPLHF

clone_size: -
d_call: -
v_call: TRBV6-5
j_call: TRBJ1-2
cdr3_nt: TGTGCCAGCAGGCGTAGGGACTATGGCTACACCTTC
cdr3_aa: CASRRRDYGYTF

clone_size: -
d_call: -
v_call: TRBV11-3
j_call: TRBJ2-1
cdr3_nt: TGTGCCAGCAGCTTAGACTCTCGGCCTAGCTCCTACAATGAGCAGTTCTTC
cdr3_aa: CASSLDSRPSSYNEQFF

clone_size: -
d_call: -
v_call: TRBV18
j_call: TRBJ2-2
cdr3_nt: TGTGCCAGCTCCATGGACAGCCTCACTGGGGAGCTGTTTTTT
cdr3_aa: CASSMDSLTGELFF

clone_size: -
d_call: -
v_call: TRBV9
j_call: TRBJ1-3
cdr3_nt: TGTGCCAGCAGCTTCGCAAGTGCTCCTGGAAACACCATATATTTT
cdr3_aa: CASSFASAPGNTIYF

clone_size: -
d_call: TRBD1
v_call: TRBV29-1
j_call: TRBJ1-4
cdr3_nt: TGCAGCGTTCTTACCGCTGGGCAGGGGGTGATGGAAAAACTGTTTTTT
cdr3_aa: CSVLTAGQGVMEKLFF

clone_size: -
d_call: -
v_call: TRBV6-6
j_call: TRBJ2-5
cdr3_nt: TGTGCCAGCAGTTACGGGGAGACCCAGTACTTC
cdr3_aa: CASSYGETQYF

clone_size: once
d_call: TRBD1
v_call: TRBV6-6
j_call: TRBJ2-1
cdr3_nt: TGTGCCAGCAGGTTAGGGGACAGGGGGAGGAATGAGCAGTTCTTC
cdr3_aa: CASRLGDRGRNEQFF

clone_size: -
d_call: -
v_call: TRBV9
j_call: TRBJ1-3
cdr3_nt: TGTGCCAGCAGCGTAGGGGTACAGAACTCTGGAAACACCATATATTTT
cdr3_aa: CASSVGVQNSGNTIYF

clone_size: -
d_call: TRBD1
v_call: TRBV6-1
j_call: TRBJ1-2
cdr3_nt: TGTGCCAGCAGTGAGACACCTGGGACAGGCTATGGCTACACCTTC
cdr3_aa: CASSETPGTGYGYTF

clone_size: -
d_call: -
v_call: TRBV4-3
j_call: TRBJ1-2
cdr3_nt: TGCGCCAGCACCCCAACCGCAGGGGATTATGGCTACACCTTC
cdr3_aa: CASTPTAGDYGYTF

clone_size: -
d_call: -
v_call: TRBV5-1
j_call: TRBJ1-2
cdr3_nt: TGCGCCAGCAAGGGAGGTGCAGGAGAGCTCTATGGCTACACCTTC
cdr3_aa: CASKGGAGELYGYTF

clone_size: -
d_call: -
v_call: TRBV7-9
j_call: TRBJ1-2
cdr3_nt: TGTGCCAGCTCCTCCCAAAGGTTCGAGAGGGGACCTAACTATGGCTACACCTTC
cdr3_aa: CASSSQRFERGPNYGYTF

clone_size: -
d_call: TRBD1
v_call: TRBV5-1
j_call: TRBJ2-1
cdr3_nt: TGCGCCAGCAGCTTGACAGGGGCGGATGAGCAGTTCTTC
cdr3_aa: CASSLTGADEQFF

clone_size: -
d_call: -
v_call: TRBV5-4
j_call: TRBJ1-1
cdr3_nt: TGTGCCAGCAGTCCATCGGGACTGACGAACACTGAAGCTTTCTTT
cdr3_aa: CASSPSGLTNTEAFF

clone_size: -
d_call: -
v_call: TRBV25-1
j_call: TRBJ1-1
cdr3_nt: TGTGCCAGCAGCCGGGCAGGGTCGAACACTGAAGCTTTCTTT
cdr3_aa: CASSRAGSNTEAFF

clone_size: -
d_call: -
v_call: TRBV5-4
j_call: TRBJ2-5
cdr3_nt: TGTGCCAGCAGCTTGGCGTCAGGGGAATTGGAGACCCAGTACTTC
cdr3_aa: CASSLASGELETQYF

clone_size: -
d_call: -
v_call: TRBV4-1
j_call: TRBJ1-2
cdr3_nt: TGCGCCAGCAGCCAACGCAGAGATGAAGGGGGCTACACCTTC
cdr3_aa: CASSQRRDEGGYTF

clone_size: -
d_call: -
v_call: TRBV6-5
j_call: TRBJ1-2
cdr3_nt: TGTGCCAGCAGCTATACACAGGGTTATGGCTACACCTTC
cdr3_aa: CASSYTQGYGYTF

clone_size: few
d_call: -
v_call: TRBV5-6
j_call: TRBJ1-3
cdr3_nt: TGTGCCAGCAGCCCGGGGGGGGCGTCTGGAAACACCATATATTTT
cdr3_aa: CASSPGGASGNTIYF

clone_size: -
d_call: -
v_call: TRBV20-1
j_call: TRBJ2-7
cdr3_nt: TGCAGTGTTGGCTTTAACGAGCAGTACTTC
cdr3_aa: CSVGFNEQYF

clone_size: -
d_call: -
v_call: TRBV9
j_call: TRBJ1-1
cdr3_nt: TGTGCCAGCAGTCACCCCGGGCTCAACATTGAAGCTTTCTTT
cdr3_aa: CASSHPGLNIEAFF

clone_size: -
d_call: TRBD1
v_call: TRBV4-3
j_call: TRBJ1-2
cdr3_nt: TGCGCCAGCAGCCCTGCTGGCCGGACAGGGGACTATGGCTACACCTTC
cdr3_aa: CASSPAGRTGDYGYTF

clone_size: few
d_call: -
v_call: TRBV30
j_call: TRBJ1-3
cdr3_nt: TGTGCCTGGTTTCCTAGGGCCAGGGCTGGAAACACCATATATTTT
cdr3_aa: CAWFPRARAGNTIYF